This note documents a single TCR beta chain sequence. This clone has a handful of counts. Its antigen specificity is not known. One base away there is no much larger clone; base qualities are not given. Trimming takes 2 bases from V and 5 bases from J, and the germline ends sit 13 bases apart. In the germline V gene, CDR1 corresponds to KGHSH and CDR2 to LQKENI. The CDR3 has 15 amino acids, counting the end cysteine and phenylalanine. Kept here is only the CDR3 DNA, which spans 45 bases and is read in frame from base 1. The data were obtained in a study of cytomegalovirus exposure and HLA in healthy donors listed by TCRdb under 2017. With respect to the entire study: According to a later analysis, one platform produced both the roughly 130 validation repertoires and the roughly 660 repertoires of the first cohort. High-throughput TCR immunosequencing, statistical association of individual TCRs with disease status, and machine learning were combined to predict cytomegalovirus infection status. Along with the roughly 710-subject first cohort, a separate validation cohort of 120 different subjects was used. The study aimed to test whether signatures of past pathogen exposure could be identified by cataloging public T cell receptors.

Beyond this particular receptor, the publication reports: The classifier was reported to diagnose cytomegalovirus status with high specificity and sensitivity in both the original cohort and the validation cohort. The study listed around 160 TCR beta chains as associated with cytomegalovirus. A few of the identified cytomegalovirus-associated TCR beta chains were confirmed in vitro to be specific for cytomegalovirus antigens. While some public TCRs were present in many individuals, most TCR sequences turned up only very rarely across donors. Of the cluster scores, roughly 95% were above 0 in a later analysis, which found that TCRs clustered in the first cohort also tended to co-occur in the 120 or so validation repertoires. All 120 or so repertoires were used to score co-occurrence in the validation cohort in a later analysis, because that analysis had no HLA typing for the cohort. The authors suggested that the approach could potentially be extended to other disease states and immunological phenotypes.

Donors formed part of the validation cohort, which comprised 120 or so subjects and was distinct from the first cohort of some 700 subjects. The library was obtained by the immunoSEQ multiplex PCR assay. The published analysis was carried out like this. A statistical classification framework was developed to diagnose cytomegalovirus status using the catalog of TCR beta chain sequences. What TCRdb holds here is the immuneACCESS table cut down to in-frame rearrangements. Part of the clones is not present; checked against another copy, under half of the missing clones reflect an unresolved V gene, and the others are unexplained. V and J calls and clone size come straight from that table; D and trimming were deduced from the DNA. Within this sample are over 200,000 clones, with over 65% of them counted one time only. The top ten hold roughly 6% of the sample.

Material for sequencing was PBMCs. Recombination linked TRBV18 to TRBJ2-1; possibly the D gene is TRBD1, per 5 matching bases. This clonotype was obtained from a woman aged 18-29 years in good health and CMV-seronegative. In nucleotide form, the sequence is TGTGCCAGCTCACCATCAACAGGAAGTGACAATGAGCAGTTCTTC. Protein translation: CASSPSTGSDNEQFF.